The clone carrying this T cell receptor (beta chain) appeared many times. Its antigen remains unidentified. The cDNA was produced through 5'RACE with 10-nucleotide random UMIs. Using its own MiXCR run on the 5' RACE reads, TCRdb lists one record per CDR3 protein. Among tens of thousands of distinct CDR3 sequences listed, approximately 12% were seen once. Germline CDR1 reads SQVTM; CDR2 reads ANQGSEA. The CDR3 spans 13 residues. The V and J ends lost 4 bases and 2 bases, in that order; junction bases with no gene match: 0. As to time point: longitudinal time-point 3. 2 million PBMCs stored at -80 C were the source of the unsorted libraries. The sample is drawn from a study of neurological immune-mediated disorders. Overall study findings and caveats: CDR3 amino acid sequences found in expanded clones were never shared across subjects, suggesting private repertoires in all groups. The greatest TCR clonal expansion appeared in HTLV-1-associated myelopathy and the smallest, falling below healthy controls, in multiple sclerosis.

The specimen sequenced was PBMCs. The rearrangement uses TRBV29-1 and TRBJ1-3, with 9 nucleotides matching TRBD1. The clonotype was recovered from a man between 25 and 39 years old in good health. The CDR3 here is CSVGQGAGNTIYF. CDR3 sequence (DNA): TGCAGCGTTGGACAGGGGGCTGGAAACACCATATATTTT.